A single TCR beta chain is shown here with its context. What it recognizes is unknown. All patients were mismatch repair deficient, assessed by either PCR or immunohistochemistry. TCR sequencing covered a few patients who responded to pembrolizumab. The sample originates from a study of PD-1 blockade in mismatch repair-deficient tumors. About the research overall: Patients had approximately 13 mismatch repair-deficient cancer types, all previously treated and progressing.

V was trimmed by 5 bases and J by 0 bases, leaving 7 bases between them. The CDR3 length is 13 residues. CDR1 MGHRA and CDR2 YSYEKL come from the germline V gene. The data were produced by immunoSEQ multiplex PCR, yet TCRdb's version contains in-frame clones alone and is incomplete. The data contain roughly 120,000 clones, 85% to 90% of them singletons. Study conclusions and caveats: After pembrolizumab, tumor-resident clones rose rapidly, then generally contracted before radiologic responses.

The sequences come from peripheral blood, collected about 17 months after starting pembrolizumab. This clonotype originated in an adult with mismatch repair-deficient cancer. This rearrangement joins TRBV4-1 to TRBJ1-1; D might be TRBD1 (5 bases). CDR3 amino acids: CASSSTVNTEAFF. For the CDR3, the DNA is TGCGCCAGCAGCTCGACAGTGAACACTGAAGCTTTCTTT.